The rows below give T cell receptor beta chains drawn from one sample of a study of T-cell memory formation after mild COVID-19. TCRdb recomputed calls from the 5' RACE reads with MiXCR, one row per CDR3 protein. The table shows a few hundred thousand distinct CDR3 sequences, with just under 20% occurring only once. Sequencing used PBMCs or a T cell subset sorted from them (not recorded which). These receptors were collected from a man aged 18-30 years who had mild COVID-19 (a few samples of this study predate the infection). Cell type and time point are not known. The conserved cysteine and the conserved F or W are not part of the CDR3 here. Each record gives: D gene, J gene, V gene, CDR3 protein. D genes are given only for firm matches.

- TRBJ1-1 TRBV28 ASSGGLAGENTEAF
- TRBJ2-3 TRBV20-1 SAPRRDTDTQY
- TRBJ2-2 TRBV4-1 ASLSPGSSTGELF
TRBD1 TRBJ1-2 TRBV20-1 SASQGAGGYT
TRBD1 TRBJ1-1 TRBV29-1 SVGTGSAEAF
- TRBJ2-7 TRBV25-1 ASSKGGSGKQY
- TRBJ2-1 TRBV11-2 ASSFTSSRYNEQF
TRBD2 TRBJ2-5 TRBV27 ASSLSGGGETQY
TRBD1 TRBJ1-2 TRBV2 ASSAGQGRPRRYGYT
TRBD2 TRBJ2-5 TRBV15 ATSGLAGGSYQETQY
- TRBJ2-7 TRBV5-1 ASSLRVGSYEQY
- TRBJ1-3 TRBV10-3 ASIPASGNTIY
TRBD1 TRBJ2-6 TRBV7-6 ASSKGQGNSGANVLT
- TRBJ2-3 TRBV28 ASSIGATGDTQY
- TRBJ2-3 TRBV14 ASSPPGTMFTDTQY
TRBD1 TRBJ1-2 TRBV5-1 ASSLGQGEGYT
- TRBJ2-5 TRBV2 ASRGTEYTETQY
- TRBJ1-1 TRBV6-6 ASRWTGPGTEAF
- TRBJ1-4 TRBV5-1 ASSLASSHREKLF
TRBD1 TRBJ2-1 TRBV7-9 ASSRERTGFGNEQF
- TRBJ1-1 TRBV2 ASPREDRRNTEAF
- TRBJ1-3 TRBV7-6 ASSSRGSGNTIY
TRBD1 TRBJ1-2 TRBV11-1 ASSRQATGNYGYT
- TRBJ2-2 TRBV27 ASSLLGNLWSTGELF
- TRBJ2-5 TRBV5-7 ASSFRFRQQETQY
TRBD1 TRBJ2-3 TRBV9 ASSGQGRADTQY
- TRBJ1-1 TRBV7-3 ASSQNRGTEAF
- TRBJ2-1 TRBV19 ASTTLRNEQF
- TRBJ1-1 TRBV28 ASRQQGNTEAF
TRBD2 TRBJ2-1 TRBV7-7 ASSLGLAGEAEQF
- TRBJ2-2 TRBV29-1 SVVSLGRNTGELF
TRBD2 TRBJ2-5 TRBV15 ATSTWGGGQETQY
- TRBJ2-1 TRBV7-6 ASSLVGGGGGMEQF
- TRBJ2-5 TRBV6-5 ASSYNSGHEY